One and the same sample provided the 10 T cell receptor beta chains below, sequenced in a study of shared clonotypes between healthy human individuals. Profiling relied on immunoSEQ multiplex PCR, and the TCRdb table lists in-frame clones only, not all of them. Counted here are about 2.4 million clones, over 85% occurring once; the ten biggest clones make up 0.36%. Input material: naive CD4+ T cells from PBMCs. The subset: CD45RA+ positively selected. These receptors were obtained from a man aged 18 to 30 in good health. Some clones in this sample may be carry-over from other donors' samples.

This chain uses TRBV7-9 with TRBJ2-3; 12 bases are shared with TRBD2. Trimming at V came to 5 bases and at J to 4 bases, leaving 7 bases not matched to a gene. Looked up from germline, CDR1 is SEHNR and CDR2 is FQNEAQ (reference sequence). The CDR3 runs 16 residues. CDR3 coding DNA: TGTGCCAGCAGCGAGACCCTAGCGGGAGGGGCAGATACGCAGTATTTT. It encodes CASSETLAGGADTQYF.

This chain connects TRBV6-1 to TRBJ1-5, with D maybe TRBD1 (5 bases). V lost 3 bases, J lost 7 bases, and 10 bases lay in between. CDR1 and CDR2 from the germline V gene are MNHNS and SASEGT. The CDR3 runs 13 residues. For the CDR3, the DNA is TGTGCCAGCAGTGACTTACAGGAACAGCCCCAGCATTTT. It encodes CASSDLQEQPQHF.

The chain joins TRBV2 to TRBJ2-5, with D perhaps given as TRBD1 or TRBD2 (5 bases each). This CDR3 region has 14 residues. The V and J ends lost 4 bases and 3 bases respectively, with 12 bases between them. Germline V gene lookup returns CDR1 SNHLY and CDR2 FYNNEI. CDR3 loop: CASSVKRGEETQYF. CDR3 in DNA: TGTGCCAGCAGTGTAAAGCGAGGGGAAGAGACCCAGTACTTC.

The J gene is TRBJ2-3, the V gene TRBV27; TRBD2 agrees at 9 bases. Trimming took 2 bases from V and 2 from J; bases not matched to a gene: 2. This CDR3 has 15 residues. Germline CDR1 is MNHEY and CDR2 is SMNVEV (reference sequence). The CDR3 here is CASSLLAGNTDTQYF. CDR3 DNA: TGTGCCAGCAGTTTACTAGCGGGGAACACAGATACGCAGTATTTT.

This sequence joins TRBV15 and TRBJ2-3; 8 bases are a match to TRBD1. The CDR3 spans 14 residues. V lost 8 bases and J lost 3; bases outside the gene matches: 7. Germline values: CDR1 LNHNV, CDR2 YYDKDF (reference sequence). CDR3 amino acids: CATGQGARTDTQYF. CDR3 bases: TGTGCCACCGGGCAGGGGGCTAGAACAGATACGCAGTATTTT.

In the case of this clone: The same CDR3 arises from other DNA sequences in this sample as well. V usage is TRBV4-1 and J usage is TRBJ2-7; 8 bases match TRBD1. The germline V gene encodes CDR1 MGHRA and CDR2 YSYEKL. CDR3 length equals 13 residues. V lost 4 bases and J lost 2; bases outside the gene matches: 1. CDR3 amino acids: CASSRDRTYEQYF. As DNA, the CDR3 is TGCGCCAGCAGCCGGGACAGGACCTACGAGCAGTACTTC.

V and J are TRBV19 and TRBJ1-5; no firm D call. This CDR3 spans 15 amino acids. Germline values: CDR1 LNHDA, CDR2 SQIVND (reference sequence). Trimming removed 3 bases from V and 2 bases from J, with 11 bases in between. CDR3 DNA sequence: TGTGCCAGTAGTATCTTGAGCTATCGCAATCAGCCCCAGCATTTT. Amino acid sequence: CASSILSYRNQPQHF.

This chain uses TRBV28 with TRBJ2-7; TRBD1 matches at 11 bases. Trimming took 2 bases from V and 6 from J; bases not matched to a gene: 6. The CDR3 is 15 amino acids. The germline V gene has CDR1 MDHEN and CDR2 SYDVKM. CDR3 bases: TGTGCCAGCAGTTTAAGGGGACAGGGGGGCCGCGAGCAGTACTTC. Translated, it gives CASSLRGQGGREQYF.

The V gene is TRBV28, the J gene TRBJ2-6; D unresolved. This CDR3 has 17 amino acids. V was pared by 2 bases and J by 0 bases, with 11 bases between. Germline V lookup: CDR1 MDHEN, CDR2 SYDVKM. The CDR3 spells CASSLPPFSSGANVLTF. DNA of the CDR3: TGTGCCAGCAGTTTACCTCCTTTTAGCTCTGGGGCCAACGTCCTGACTTTC.

The genes are TRBV30 and TRBJ2-5; TRBD2 might be the D (5 bases). The J call could be wrong; TRBJ2-7 is a better fit for the DNA end. The CDR3 spans 11 residues. CDR1 and CDR2 from the germline V gene are GTSNPN and SVGIG (reference sequence). The CDR3 region is CAWSRGYEQYF. The DNA of the CDR3 is TGTGCCTGGAGCCGGGGCTACGAGCAGTACTTC.